This entry concerns a single TCR beta chain. This record belongs to a study of blood T cell repertoires in COVID-19. At the level of the study: The origin of the acute and convalescent COVID-19 samples was the United States, Italy and Spain. In each case, the material was cDNA or gDNA derived from T cells, B-cell-depleted T cells, or PBMCs.

The authors' processing: How many nucleated cells were present was estimated from reference gene primer amplification. Sequencing used immunoSEQ multiplex PCR; TCRdb keeps in-frame clones, though not all of them. The DNA gave D and trimming, while V, J and clone size come from that table. The data hold hundreds of thousands of clones, with about 89% observed a single time. This CDR3 is 13 amino acids long. V lost 11 bases to trimming and J lost 4 bases, with 18 bases between them. This sequence originates from a man in his fifties or sixties who had recovered from COVID-19. Material: peripheral blood. The chain recombines TRBV12-3 or TRBV12-4 with TRBJ2-7; D is possibly TRBD1 (5 bases). The CDR3 here is CAVPPGWEYEQYF. In DNA, the CDR3 is TGTGCCGTACCACCAGGGTGGGAATACGAGCAGTACTTC.